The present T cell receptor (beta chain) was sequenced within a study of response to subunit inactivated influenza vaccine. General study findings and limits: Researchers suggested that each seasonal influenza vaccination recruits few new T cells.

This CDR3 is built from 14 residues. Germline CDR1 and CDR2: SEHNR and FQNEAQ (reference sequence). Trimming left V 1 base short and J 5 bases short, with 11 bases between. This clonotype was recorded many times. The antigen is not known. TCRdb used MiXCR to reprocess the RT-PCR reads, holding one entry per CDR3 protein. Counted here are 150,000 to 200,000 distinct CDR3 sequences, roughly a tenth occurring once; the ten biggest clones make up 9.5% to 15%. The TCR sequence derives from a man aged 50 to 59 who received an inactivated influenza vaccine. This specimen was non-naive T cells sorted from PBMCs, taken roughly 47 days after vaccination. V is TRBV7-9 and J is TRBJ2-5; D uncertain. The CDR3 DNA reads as TGTGCCAGCAGCTTAGACAACGGCTCGGAGACCCAGTACTTC. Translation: CASSLDNGSETQYF. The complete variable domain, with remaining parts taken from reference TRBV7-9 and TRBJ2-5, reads DTGVSQNPRHKITKRGQNVTFRCDPISEHNRLYWYRQTLGQGPEFLTYFQNEAQLEKSRLLSDRFSAERPKGSFSTLEIQRTEQGDSAMYLCASSLDNGSETQYFGPGTRLLVL.